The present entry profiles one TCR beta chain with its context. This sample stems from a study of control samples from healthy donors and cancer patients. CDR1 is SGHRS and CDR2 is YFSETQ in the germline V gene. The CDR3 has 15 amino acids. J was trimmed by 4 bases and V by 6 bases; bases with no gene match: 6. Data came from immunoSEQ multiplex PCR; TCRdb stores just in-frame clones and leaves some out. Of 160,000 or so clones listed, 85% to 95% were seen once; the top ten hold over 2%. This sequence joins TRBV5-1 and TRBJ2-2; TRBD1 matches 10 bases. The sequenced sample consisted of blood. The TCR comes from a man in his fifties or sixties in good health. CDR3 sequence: CASIGTGVRTGELFF. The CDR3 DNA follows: TGCGCCAGCATCGGGACAGGGGTTCGCACCGGGGAGCTGTTTTTT.